One and the same sample provided the 20 T cell receptor beta chains below, sequenced in a study of Tregs in tolerant kidney transplant recipients. The data were produced by immunoSEQ multiplex PCR, yet TCRdb's version contains in-frame clones alone and is incomplete. In the table there are around 120,000 clones, approximately 90% of which are singletons. Sequences were obtained from CD4+ T cells from blood. The receptor source for this set is a human donor in good health.

In its sample, this clone was seen once. This chain connects TRBV2 to TRBJ2-2, with D possibly matching TRBD2 (6 bases). This CDR3 comprises 13 residues. V was cut by 8 bases and J by 5 bases, with 12 bases left in between. Per germline, CDR1 SNHLY and CDR2 FYNNEI. CDR3 bases: TGTGCCAGCCATACGCGGGGAACCGGGGAGCTGTTTTTT. Translated: CASHTRGTGELFF.

The chain has TRBV18 and TRBJ1-3; D is ambiguous. Germline CDR1 KGHSH, CDR2 LQKENI. V was pared by 6 bases and J by 0 bases, with 12 bases between. The CDR3 sequence is 15 residues long. The CDR3 DNA reads TGTGCCAGCTCCCTGGAGGGTCACTCTGGAAACACCATATATTTT. This codes for CASSLEGHSGNTIYF.

The chain recombines TRBV19 with TRBJ2-1, with 10 bases that match TRBD2. J was trimmed by 9 bases and V by 5 bases; bases with no gene match: 10. Looked up from germline, CDR1 is LNHDA and CDR2 is SQIVND (reference sequence). This CDR3 is built from 15 residues. Here the CDR3 DNA reads TGTGCCAGTAGTCGGAGAGCGGGAGGGCCAAGTGAGCAGTTCTTC. This encodes CASSRRAGGPSEQFF.

This clone occurred once. The V and J genes are TRBV6-6 and TRBJ2-7; TRBD1 agrees at 9 bases. The V segment lost 6 bases and the J segment 1 base; nucleotides outside the gene matches: 4. Germline loops: CDR1 MNHNY, CDR2 SVGAGI (reference sequence). This CDR3 region has 14 residues. The CDR3 DNA follows: TGTGCCAGCAGACCGGGACAGGGTTCCTACGAGCAGTACTTC. Its protein is CASRPGQGSYEQYF.

The rearrangement links TRBV27 to TRBJ2-3; no clear D. V lost 3 bases and J 3 bases, leaving 13 bases between the germline ends. CDR1 and CDR2 (germline): MNHEY, SMNVEV (reference sequence). The CDR3 sequence is 15 residues long. CDR3 bases: TGTGCCAGCAGTTTTACGTTCGCGAGGACAGATACGCAGTATTTT. Translated, it gives CASSFTFARTDTQYF.

This chain joins TRBV6-1 and TRBJ1-2, with TRBD1 identical over 7 bases. This CDR3 has 14 residues. V lost 7 bases, J lost 8 bases, and 13 bases stayed unmatched. Germline V lookup: CDR1 MNHNS, CDR2 SASEGT. DNA of the CDR3: TGTGCCAGCATCGAAAATTGGGAGGGGGCAGGCTACACCTTC. Amino acids: CASIENWEGAGYTF.

The chain is built from TRBV7-6 and TRBJ2-7; TRBD2 matches at 10 bases. This CDR3 contains 16 residues. The V gene end was trimmed by 6 bases and the J gene end by 0 bases; junction bases not matched to a gene: 8. In germline, CDR1 is SGHVS, CDR2 FNYEAQ. The CDR3 DNA reads as TGTGCCAGCAGACGGGGACTAGCGAGCAGCTCCTACGAGCAGTACTTC. Protein product: CASRRGLASSSYEQYF.

The genes are TRBV15 and TRBJ2-3; D is uncertain. The CDR3 totals 15 residues. Per germline, CDR1 LNHNV and CDR2 YYDKDF (reference sequence). Trimming pared 3 bases from V and 2 bases from J, leaving 12 bases between. The CDR3 is CATSSQLSATDTQYF. DNA for the CDR3: TGTGCCACCAGCAGCCAGTTGAGCGCCACAGATACGCAGTATTTT.

This clone was detected a few times. V is TRBV13 and J is TRBJ2-3; 10 bases are a match to TRBD2. The CDR3 is 18 residues long. Looked up from germline, CDR1 is PRHDT and CDR2 is FYEKMQ (reference sequence). V gave up 2 bases and J gave up 0 bases; unmatched junction bases: 8. CDR3 nucleotides: TGTGCCAGCAGCTTAAGGCTAGCGGGAGTCGGAAGCACAGATACGCAGTATTTT. It codes for CASSLRLAGVGSTDTQYF.

This sequence joins TRBV7-9 and TRBJ2-3; 8 bases line up with TRBD2. Germline CDR1 reads SEHNR; CDR2 reads FQNEAQ (reference sequence). The length of the CDR3 is 12 residues. J was trimmed by 9 bases and V by 5 bases; bases with no gene match: 4. The CDR3 DNA sequence: TGTGCCAGCAGCGGTAGCGGGACAACGCAGTATTTT. Protein sequence: CASSGSGTTQYF.

The chain carries TRBV19 and TRBJ2-2, with 8 bases identical to TRBD1. This CDR3 has 16 amino acids. The ends lost 7 bases at V and 4 bases at J; junction bases unmatched: 11. Germline-derived CDR1 and CDR2 are LNHDA and SQIVND (reference sequence). CDR3 bases: TGTGCCAGTACCCCATGGGGGACAGGAGGCACCGGGGAGCTGTTTTTT. Translation gives CASTPWGTGGTGELFF.

The chain has TRBV5-1 and TRBJ2-7; D not resolved. The germline gives CDR1 SGHRS, CDR2 YFSETQ. Deletions cut 0 bases from V and 3 bases from J, with 10 bases between. CDR3 length equals 14 residues. The CDR3 region has the DNA TGCGCCAGCAGCTTGGCCGGCCGCAGCTACGAGCAGTACTTC. Its translation: CASSLAGRSYEQYF.

A single count supports this clone. The V gene is TRBV7-2, the J gene TRBJ2-5; 11 nucleotides line up with TRBD2. This CDR3 contains 17 residues. Losses at the gene ends were 3 bases for V and 4 bases for J; bases not matched to a gene: 10. The germline V gene encodes CDR1 SGHTA and CDR2 FQGNSA. This CDR3 reads CASSFPFSGGAGETQYF. Here the CDR3 DNA reads TGTGCCAGCAGCTTCCCTTTTAGCGGGGGGGCCGGAGAGACCCAGTACTTC.

The genes are TRBV9 and TRBJ2-5, with 7 bases identical to TRBD1. The germline V gene encodes CDR1 SGDLS and CDR2 YYNGEE. The CDR3 covers 16 residues. V was clipped by 0 bases and J by 3 bases; unmatched bases: 8. CDR3 loop: CASSVGHDRVKETQYF. The DNA for the CDR3 is TGTGCCAGCAGCGTAGGTCACGACAGGGTGAAAGAGACCCAGTACTTC.

With respect to this clone: One junction end disagrees with the germline gene, perhaps due to a read error. V gene TRBV6-5 combines with J gene TRBJ1-1, with 9 bases matching TRBD1. The CDR3 contains 15 residues. The germline V gene has CDR1 MNHEY and CDR2 SVGAGI. The CDR3 bases are TGTGCCAGTAGTTTCGGACAGGGGTCGACCACTGAAGCTTTCTTT. Protein: CASSFGQGSTTEAFF.

The rearrangement uses TRBV7-8 and TRBJ2-1; 7 nucleotides agree with TRBD2. This CDR3 region has 14 residues. Germline CDR1 and CDR2: SGHVS and FQNEAQ. J was trimmed by 13 bases and V by 7 bases; bases with no gene match: 16. CDR3 nucleotides: TGTGCCAGCATCCTGTCGATGAGAGGGACTAATCAGTTCTTC. Protein sequence: CASILSMRGTNQFF.

The V and J genes are TRBV10-2 and TRBJ2-2, with D perhaps TRBD2 (6 bases). Germline V gives CDR1 WSHSY, CDR2 SAAADI. V lost 5 bases to trimming and J lost 4 bases, with 11 bases between them. This CDR3 comprises 14 residues. Here the CDR3 reads CASSYQRATGELFF. CDR3 sequence (DNA): TGCGCCAGCAGTTATCAGCGGGCCACCGGGGAGCTGTTTTTT.

This chain joins TRBV2 and TRBJ1-2; tentatively, D is TRBD1 (5 bases). Trimming cost V 7 bases and J 8 bases, with 17 bases left between them. CDR1 is SNHLY, CDR2 FYNNEI, per germline. This CDR3 region has 13 residues. The CDR3 coding sequence is TGTGCCAGCAAGGAGGTTGGGGGAGGCGGCTACACCTTC. Translation gives CASKEVGGGGYTF.

This chain uses TRBV7-3 with TRBJ1-1; D unresolved. Germline CDR1 and CDR2: SGHTA and FQGTGA. This CDR3 is 15 amino acids long. Between the trimmed V and J ends, which lost 3 bases and 3 bases, there was a span of 14 bases. This chain's CDR3 is CASSLTPLGDTEAFF. CDR3 DNA: TGTGCCAGCAGCTTGACACCCCTCGGGGACACTGAAGCTTTCTTT.

V usage is TRBV11-3 and J usage is TRBJ2-7, with D perhaps matching TRBD1 (6 bases). The CDR3 covers 14 residues. Trimming stripped 3 bases from V and 5 bases from J, with 14 bases between. Germline CDR1 reads SGHNT; CDR2 reads YENEEA. The CDR3 spells CASSFGGLGDEQYF. In DNA form, the CDR3 reads TGTGCCAGCAGCTTTGGGGGCCTCGGGGACGAGCAGTACTTC.